What follows are 15 T cell receptor beta chains derived from one specimen sequenced in a study of spatial heterogeneity in lung cancer. Time point of the sample: blood at routine non-recurrence follow-up after resection. TCRdb passed the 5' RACE reads through MiXCR, listing each CDR3 protein once. The sample has around 25,000 distinct CDR3 sequences; approximately 5.9% are singletons. Sequenced here: PBMCs, sampled at follow-up. The source is a female donor with early-stage non-small cell lung cancer.

This clonotype came up many times. This chain joins TRBV11-2 and TRBJ2-7; the D gene is possibly TRBD1 (5 bases). Germline CDR1 and CDR2: SGHAT and FQNNGV. The CDR3 runs to 14 residues. The ends were cut back, 5 bases at V and 5 bases at J, with 16 bases in the middle. The CDR3 spells CASSRGRTQNEQYF. CDR3 nucleotides: TGTGCCAGCAGCCGTGGACGGACACAAAACGAGCAGTACTTC.

This clonotype was found many times. The chain employs TRBV7-9 and TRBJ2-5; 8 bases line up with TRBD1. The CDR3 contains 14 residues. CDR1 and CDR2 (germline): SEHNR, FQNEAQ (reference sequence). V dropped 1 base and J dropped 4; count of bases not matched to a gene: 2. The CDR3 DNA is TGTGCCAGCAGCTTAGTTGACAGGGGAGAGACCCAGTACTTC. It specifies CASSLVDRGETQYF.

A note on this clonotype: One junction end disagrees with the germline gene, perhaps due to a read error. This rearrangement joins TRBV4-2 to TRBJ1-2; no clear D. Looked up from germline, CDR1 is LGHNA and CDR2 is YNFKEQ. This CDR3 comprises 15 residues. The CDR3 DNA reads TGTGTCAGCAGCCAAGACATGGGCAGTAACTATGGCTACACCTTC. Protein sequence: CVSSQDMGSNYGYTF.

The chain links TRBV2 to TRBJ2-2; TRBD1 agrees at 7 bases. CDR1 is SNHLY, CDR2 FYNNEI, per germline. The V segment lost 7 bases and the J segment 0 bases; nucleotides outside the gene matches: 5. The CDR3 has 15 amino acids. The CDR3 region has the DNA TGTGCCAGCACCAGGGACAGCGCGAACACCGGGGAGCTGTTTTTT. Protein: CASTRDSANTGELFF. Full variable domain (remainder filled in from reference TRBV2 and TRBJ2-2): EPEVTQTPSHQVTQMGQEVILRCVPISNHLYFYWYRQILGQKVEFLVSFYNNEISEKSEIFDDQFSVERPDGSNFTLKIRSTKLEDSAMYFCASTRDSANTGELFFGEGSRLTVL.

This clonotype was found many times. For the CDR3, the DNA is TGTGCCAGCAGCTTTGACAGGGTCACTGAAGCTTTCTTT. Translation: CASSFDRVTEAFF. This chain joins TRBV11-2 and TRBJ1-1; 7 positions match TRBD1. This CDR3 spans 13 amino acids. V was pared by 3 bases and J by 4 bases, with 2 bases of the junction left unmatched. The germline CDR1 and CDR2 sequences are SGHAT and FQNNGV.

This clonotype was detected a few times. This rearrangement joins TRBV7-2 to TRBJ2-7; no definite D call. The CDR3 is made up of 14 amino acids. Deletions cut 4 bases from V and 1 base from J, with 11 bases between. CDR1 and CDR2 (germline): SGHTA, FQGNSA. CDR3 DNA sequence: TGTGCCAGCAGCTCCAATATTGGGTCCTACGAGCAGTACTTC. It specifies CASSSNIGSYEQYF.

V is TRBV7-8 and J is TRBJ2-3, with TRBD2 identical over 11 bases. This CDR3 is built from 17 residues. Per germline, CDR1 SGHVS and CDR2 FQNEAQ. With V trimmed by 3 bases and J by 3 bases, 8 bases remained unmatched. The CDR3 DNA is TGTGCCAGCAGCTTGCTTAGCGGGGGGGCCAGGACAGATACGCAGTATTTT. It is translated as CASSLLSGGARTDTQYF.

This clonotype was recorded many times. This chain connects TRBV27 to TRBJ1-1, with D hard to call. The CDR3 is 13 amino acids. Trimming cost V 2 bases and J 1 base, with 5 bases left between them. CDR1 and CDR2 (germline): MNHEY, SMNVEV (reference sequence). The CDR3 coding sequence is TGTGCCAGCAGTTTAACCAGGAACACTGAAGCTTTCTTT. As protein: CASSLTRNTEAFF.

There are many counts of this clonotype. J is TRBJ2-7 and V is TRBV6-2 or TRBV6-3; no reliable D call. This CDR3 region has 13 residues. Trimming removed 6 bases at V and 3 bases at J, with 12 bases between. Per the germline V gene, CDR1 is MNHEY and CDR2 is SVGEGT. CDR3 nucleotide sequence: TGTGCCAGCAGCCCCGCAGTAGGCTACGAGCAGTACTTC. Encoded protein: CASSPAVGYEQYF.

This clonotype was seen repeatedly, ten times or more. This chain joins TRBV11-2 and TRBJ2-4; D not resolved. Deletions cut 1 base from V and 1 base from J, with 5 bases between. CDR1 and CDR2 (germline): SGHAT, FQNNGV. The CDR3 loop spans 14 amino acids. The CDR3 loop reads CASSLVGAKNIQYF. Here the CDR3 DNA reads TGTGCCAGCAGCTTAGTGGGTGCCAAAAACATTCAGTACTTC.

This clonotype came up many times. The V and J genes are TRBV25-1 and TRBJ2-2, with TRBD1 identical over 11 bases. CDR1 MGHDK and CDR2 SYGVNS come from the germline V gene. The CDR3 is made up of 15 amino acids. Trimming took 5 bases from V and 4 from J; bases not matched to a gene: 3. The CDR3 here is CASSKGQGATGELFF. CDR3 DNA sequence: TGTGCCAGCAGTAAAGGACAGGGGGCCACCGGGGAGCTGTTTTTT.

This clonotype was observed many times. The V call is TRBV2, the J call TRBJ2-1, with no clear D. Germline V gene sequence: CDR1 SNHLY, CDR2 FYNNEI. Trimming stripped 3 bases from V and 9 bases from J, with 21 bases between. The CDR3 length is 16 residues. The CDR3 is CASSDSLLVGYGEQFF. In DNA form, the CDR3 reads TGTGCCAGCAGTGACTCCCTCCTAGTCGGCTACGGTGAGCAGTTCTTC.

The CDR3 sequence is CASSSEVLATDTQYF. The CDR3 DNA follows: TGTGCCAGCAGCTCTGAGGTACTAGCCACAGATACGCAGTATTTT. The V call is TRBV5-4, the J call TRBJ2-3, with D tentatively TRBD2 (6 bases). Deletions cut 3 bases from V and 2 bases from J, with 13 bases between. The CDR3 has 15 residues. Germline CDR1 reads SGHNT; CDR2 reads YYREEE (reference sequence).

As concerns this clonotype: This sequence may be a read error, since a much larger clone differs from it by one base. As DNA, the CDR3 is TGCGCCAGCAGCTTGACGGCCCAGGGGGAGCACGAGCAGTACTTC. This codes for CASSLTAQGEHEQYF. The genes are TRBV5-1 and TRBJ2-7; 7 bases fit TRBD1. CDR1 SGHRS and CDR2 YFSETQ come from the germline V gene. The ends lost 1 base at V and 5 bases at J; junction bases unmatched: 9. CDR3 length: 15 amino acids.

Judged by abundance, this clonotype is medium-sized (0.01 to 0.1%). This chain joins TRBV29-1 and TRBJ1-1; no clear D gene. The germline V and J ends were trimmed by 7 bases and 1 base, with 13 bases remaining between them. There are 13 residues in the CDR3. Germline CDR1 is SQVTM and CDR2 is ANQGSEA. The CDR3 region is CSARRQENTEAFF. CDR3 nucleotides: TGCAGCGCGAGGCGGCAGGAGAACACTGAAGCTTTCTTT. Variable domain in full (rest from reference TRBV29-1 and TRBJ1-1): SAVISQKPSRDICQRGTSLTIQCQVDSQVTMMFWYRQQPGQSLTLIATANQGSEATYESGFVIDKFPISRPNLTFSTLTVSNMSPEDSSIYLCSARRQENTEAFFGQGTRLTVV.